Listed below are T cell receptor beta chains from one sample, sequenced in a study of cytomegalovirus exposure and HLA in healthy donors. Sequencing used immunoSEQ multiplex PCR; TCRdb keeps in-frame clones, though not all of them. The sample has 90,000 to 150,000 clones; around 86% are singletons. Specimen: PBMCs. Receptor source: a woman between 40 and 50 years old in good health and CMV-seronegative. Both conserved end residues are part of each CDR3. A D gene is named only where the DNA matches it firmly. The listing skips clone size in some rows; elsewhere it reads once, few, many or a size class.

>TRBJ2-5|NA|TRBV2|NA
TGTGCCAGCAGTGCGGACTTAGTTCAGCAGTACTTC
CASSADLVQQYF
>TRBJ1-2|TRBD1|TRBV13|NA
TGTGCCAGCAGCCCGAAGTCAGGGGGCGGCTACACCTTC
CASSPKSGGGYTF
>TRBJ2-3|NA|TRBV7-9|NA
TGTGCCAGCAGTACAGGGTTCAGCACAGATACGCAGTATTTT
CASSTGFSTDTQYF
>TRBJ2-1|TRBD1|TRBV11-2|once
TGTGCCAGCAGCGGTAGACAGGGTGAATACAATGAGCAGTTCTTC
CASSGRQGEYNEQFF
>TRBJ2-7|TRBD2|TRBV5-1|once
TGCGCCAGCAGCTTGGGCCCCTTAGGTAGCGGGGGTTCCTACGAGCAGTACTTC
CASSLGPLGSGGSYEQYF
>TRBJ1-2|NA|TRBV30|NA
TGTGCCTGGAGTGGTATAGGGGGAATAGGTGGCTACACCTTC
CAWSGIGGIGGYTF
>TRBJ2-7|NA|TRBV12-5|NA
TGTGCTAGTGGCGGACTCGACCACCTCTACGAGCAGTACTTC
CASGGLDHLYEQYF
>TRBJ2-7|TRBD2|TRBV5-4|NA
TGTGCCAGCAGCTTCGCTAGCGGGCTTTCCTACGAGCAGTACTTC
CASSFASGLSYEQYF
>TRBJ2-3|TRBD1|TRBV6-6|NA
TGTGCCAGCAGTTATGGGACAGGGAGTTCAGATACGCAGTATTTT
CASSYGTGSSDTQYF
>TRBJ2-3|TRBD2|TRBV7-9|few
TGTGCCAGCAGCTCTAAACTAGCGGGGGGTTTTACGCAGTATTTT
CASSSKLAGGFTQYF
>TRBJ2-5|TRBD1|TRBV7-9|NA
TGTGCCAGCAGCTTTTACGGGACAGGACAAGAGACCCAGTACTTC
CASSFYGTGQETQYF
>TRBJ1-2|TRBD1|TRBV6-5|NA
TGTGCCAGCAGCCTTGCCCCACAGGGGTATGGCTACACCTTC
CASSLAPQGYGYTF
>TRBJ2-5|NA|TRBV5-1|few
TGCGCCAGCAGCTTGTATACAGGGATCGGGGAGACCCAGTACTTC
CASSLYTGIGETQYF
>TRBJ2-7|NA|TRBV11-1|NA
TGTGCCAGCAGCTTAGCGCTAAACTACGAGCAGTACTTC
CASSLALNYEQYF
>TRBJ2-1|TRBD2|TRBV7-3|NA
TGTGCCAGCAGCTTCGGCGCTCGGGGGGGCCATTTTTCTGAGCAGTTCTTC
CASSFGARGGHFSEQFF
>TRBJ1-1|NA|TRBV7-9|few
TGTGCCAGCAGTCCTACGAACACTGAAGCTTTCTTT
CASSPTNTEAFF
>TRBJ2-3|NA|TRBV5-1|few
TGCGCCAGCAGCTTGGCATTCAGTTCTAGCACAGATACGCAGTATTTT
CASSLAFSSSTDTQYF
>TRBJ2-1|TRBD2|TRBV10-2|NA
TGCGCCAGCAGACTAGCGGGGGGGAGCTCCTACAATGAGCAGTTCTTC
CASRLAGGSSYNEQFF
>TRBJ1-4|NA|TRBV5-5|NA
TGTGCCAGCAGCTCCACGGCCAGCCTGTTGGCGGGCGGTAATGAAAAACTGTTTTTT
CASSSTASLLAGGNEKLFF
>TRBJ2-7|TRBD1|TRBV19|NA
TGTGCCAGTAGTATATCTGGGACAGCCTACGAGCAGTACTTC
CASSISGTAYEQYF
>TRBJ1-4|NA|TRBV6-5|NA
TGTGCCAGCAGTTACACTATCGGGGGGGGGAGTGAAAAACTGTTTTTT
CASSYTIGGGSEKLFF